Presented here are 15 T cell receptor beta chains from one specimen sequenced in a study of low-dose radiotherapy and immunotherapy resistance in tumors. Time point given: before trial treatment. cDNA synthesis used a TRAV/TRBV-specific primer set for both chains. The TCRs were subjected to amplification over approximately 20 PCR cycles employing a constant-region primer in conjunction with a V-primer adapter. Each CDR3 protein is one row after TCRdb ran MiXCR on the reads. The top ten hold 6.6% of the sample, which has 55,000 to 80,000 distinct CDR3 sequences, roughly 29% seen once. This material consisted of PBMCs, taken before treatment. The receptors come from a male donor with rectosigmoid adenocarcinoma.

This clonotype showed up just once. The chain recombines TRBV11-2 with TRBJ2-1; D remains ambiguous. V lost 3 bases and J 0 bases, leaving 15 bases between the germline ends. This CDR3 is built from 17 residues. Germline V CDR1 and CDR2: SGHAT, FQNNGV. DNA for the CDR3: TGTGCCAGCAGCTTGTTACTCGAAGCCTACTCCTACAATGAGCAGTTCTTC. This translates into CASSLLLEAYSYNEQFF.

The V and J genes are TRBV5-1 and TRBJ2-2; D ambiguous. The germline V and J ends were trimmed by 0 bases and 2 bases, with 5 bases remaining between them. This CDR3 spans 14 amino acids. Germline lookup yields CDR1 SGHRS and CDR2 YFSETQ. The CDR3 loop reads CASSLVANTGELFF. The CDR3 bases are TGCGCCAGCAGCTTGGTGGCCAACACCGGGGAGCTGTTTTTT.

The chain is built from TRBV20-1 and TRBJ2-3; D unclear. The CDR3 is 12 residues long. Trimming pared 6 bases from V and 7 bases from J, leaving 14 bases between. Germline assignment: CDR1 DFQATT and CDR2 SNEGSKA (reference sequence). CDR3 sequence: CSASEGWNTQYF. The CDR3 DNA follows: TGCAGTGCCAGCGAAGGGTGGAATACGCAGTATTTT.

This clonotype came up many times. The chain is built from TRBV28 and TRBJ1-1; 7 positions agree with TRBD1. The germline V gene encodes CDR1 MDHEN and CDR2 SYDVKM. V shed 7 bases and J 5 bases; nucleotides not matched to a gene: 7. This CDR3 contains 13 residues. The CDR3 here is CASTRQGWTEAFF. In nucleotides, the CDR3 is TGTGCCAGCACCCGACAGGGTTGGACTGAAGCTTTCTTT.

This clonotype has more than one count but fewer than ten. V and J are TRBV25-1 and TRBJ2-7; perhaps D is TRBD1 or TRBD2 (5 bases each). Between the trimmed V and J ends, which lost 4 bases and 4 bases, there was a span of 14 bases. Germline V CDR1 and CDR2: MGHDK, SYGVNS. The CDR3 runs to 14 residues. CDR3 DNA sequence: TGTGCCAGCAGTGGACCCGGGACCGTTTACGAGCAGTACTTC. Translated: CASSGPGTVYEQYF.

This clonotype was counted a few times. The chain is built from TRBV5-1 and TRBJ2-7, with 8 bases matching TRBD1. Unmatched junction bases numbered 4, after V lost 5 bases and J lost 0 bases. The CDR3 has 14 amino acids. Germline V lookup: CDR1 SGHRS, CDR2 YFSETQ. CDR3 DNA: TGCGCCAGCAGAACGACAGGGGACTCCTACGAGCAGTACTTC. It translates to CASRTTGDSYEQYF.

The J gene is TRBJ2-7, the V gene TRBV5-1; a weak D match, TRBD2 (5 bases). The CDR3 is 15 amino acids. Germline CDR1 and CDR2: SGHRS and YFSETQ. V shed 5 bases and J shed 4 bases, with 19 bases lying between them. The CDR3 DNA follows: TGCGCCAGCAGAATCAGCGGAGGTTCCCTGTACGAGCAGTACTTC. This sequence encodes CASRISGGSLYEQYF. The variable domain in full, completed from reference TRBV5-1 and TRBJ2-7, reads KAGVTQTPRYLIKTRGQQVTLSCSPISGHRSVSWYQQTPGQGLQFLFEYFSETQRNKGNFPGRFSGRQFSNSRSEMNVSTLELGDSALYLCASRISGGSLYEQYFGPGTRLTVT.

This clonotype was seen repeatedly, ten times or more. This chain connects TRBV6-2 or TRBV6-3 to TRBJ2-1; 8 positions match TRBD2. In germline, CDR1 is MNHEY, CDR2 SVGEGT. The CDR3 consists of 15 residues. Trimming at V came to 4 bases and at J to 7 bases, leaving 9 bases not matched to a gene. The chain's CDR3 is CASSSSPTSVNEQFF. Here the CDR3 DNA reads TGTGCCAGCAGTTCATCTCCGACTAGCGTTAATGAGCAGTTCTTC.

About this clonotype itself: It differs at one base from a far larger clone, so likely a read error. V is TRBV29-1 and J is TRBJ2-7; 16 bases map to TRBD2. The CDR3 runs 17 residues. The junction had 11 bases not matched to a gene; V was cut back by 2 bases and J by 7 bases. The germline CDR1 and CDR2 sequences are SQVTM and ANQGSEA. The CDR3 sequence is CSVETGTSGRALYEQYF. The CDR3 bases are TGCAGCGTTGAAACCGGGACTAGCGGGAGGGCCTTGTATGAGCAGTACTTC.

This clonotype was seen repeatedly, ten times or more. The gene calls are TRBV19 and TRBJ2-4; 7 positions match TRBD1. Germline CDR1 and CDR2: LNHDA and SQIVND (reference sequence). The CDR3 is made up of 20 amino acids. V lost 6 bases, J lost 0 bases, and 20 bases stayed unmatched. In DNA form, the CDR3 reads TGTGCCAGTAGCCAACAGGGGCAAGGGGACCTTAAACTAGCCAAAAACATTCAGTACTTC. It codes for CASSQQGQGDLKLAKNIQYF. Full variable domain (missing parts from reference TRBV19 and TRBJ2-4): DGGITQSPKYLFRKEGQNVTLSCEQNLNHDAMYWYRQDPGQGLRLIYYSQIVNDFQKGDIAEGYSVSREKKESFPLTVTSAQKNPTAFYLCASSQQGQGDLKLAKNIQYFGAGTRLSVL.

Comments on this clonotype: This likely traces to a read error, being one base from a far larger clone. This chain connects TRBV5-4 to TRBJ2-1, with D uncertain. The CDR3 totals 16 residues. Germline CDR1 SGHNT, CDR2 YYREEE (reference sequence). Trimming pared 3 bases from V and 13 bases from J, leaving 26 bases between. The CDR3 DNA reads TGTGCCAGCAGCTACAGCGAGGAGTTAGCCAAAAACATTCAGTTCTTC. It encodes CASSYSEELAKNIQFF.

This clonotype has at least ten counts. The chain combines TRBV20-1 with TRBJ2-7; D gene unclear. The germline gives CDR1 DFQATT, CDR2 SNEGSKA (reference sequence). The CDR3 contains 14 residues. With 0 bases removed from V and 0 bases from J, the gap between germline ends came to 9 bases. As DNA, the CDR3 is TGCAGTGCTAGAGAAGCAACTTTCTCCTACGAGCAGTACTTC. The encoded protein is CSAREATFSYEQYF.

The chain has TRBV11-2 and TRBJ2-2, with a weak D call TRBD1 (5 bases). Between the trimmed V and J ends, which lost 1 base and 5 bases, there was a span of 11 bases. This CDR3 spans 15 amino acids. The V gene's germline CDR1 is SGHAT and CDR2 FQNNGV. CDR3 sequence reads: CASSLVTGFTGELFF. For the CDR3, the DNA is TGTGCCAGCAGCTTAGTTACAGGTTTTACCGGGGAGCTGTTTTTT.

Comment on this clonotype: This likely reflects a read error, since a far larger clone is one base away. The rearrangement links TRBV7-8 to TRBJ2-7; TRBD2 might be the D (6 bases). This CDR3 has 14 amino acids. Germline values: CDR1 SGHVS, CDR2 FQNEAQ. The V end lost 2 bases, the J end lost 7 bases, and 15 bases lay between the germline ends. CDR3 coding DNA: TGTGCCAGCAGCTTAATGGGCCAGGGAGGTGAGCAGTACTTC. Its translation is CASSLMGQGGEQYF. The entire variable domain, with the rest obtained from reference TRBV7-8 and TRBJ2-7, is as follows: GAGVSQSPRYKVAKRGQDVALRCDPISGHVSLFWYQQALGQGPEFLTYFQNEAQLDKSGLPSDRFFAERPEGSVSTLKIQRTQQEDSAVYLCASSLMGQGGEQYFGPGTRLTVT.

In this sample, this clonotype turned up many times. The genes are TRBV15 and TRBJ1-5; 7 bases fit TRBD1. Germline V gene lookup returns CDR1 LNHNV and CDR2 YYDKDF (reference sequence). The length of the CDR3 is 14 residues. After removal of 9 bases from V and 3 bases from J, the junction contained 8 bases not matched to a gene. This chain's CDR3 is CATSTGNYNQPQHF. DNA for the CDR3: TGTGCCACTTCGACAGGGAATTACAATCAGCCCCAGCATTTT.